This record looks at one T cell receptor (beta chain) sequence and its context. Germline V gene data show CDR1 as SEHNR and CDR2 as FQNEAQ (reference sequence). The germline V and J ends were trimmed by 1 base and 1 base, with 8 bases remaining between them. This CDR3 comprises 15 residues. These data are taken from a study of OX40 agonist ivuxolimab in advanced cancers. Data came from immunoSEQ multiplex PCR; TCRdb stores just in-frame clones and leaves some out. This table holds about 63,000 clones, approximately 91% found once. Specimen: CD4+ or CD8+ T cells sorted from blood, collected in a trial of the OX40 agonist ivuxolimab. This TCR derives from an adult with an advanced solid tumor such as melanoma, head and neck, liver or kidney cancer. The chain combines TRBV7-9 with TRBJ2-1; D gene unclear. This CDR3 reads CASSLETVSYNEQFF. The CDR3 nucleotides read TGTGCCAGCAGCTTAGAAACGGTTTCCTACAATGAGCAGTTCTTC.